This T cell receptor beta chain originates from a study of shared clonotypes between healthy human individuals. As for the study in general: In total, the donors were a couple of women and three men aged 18 to 49.

Notes on this clone: Its antigen is still unknown.

Germline V gene lookup returns CDR1 KGHSH and CDR2 LQKENI. The trim removed 5 bases at V and 0 bases at J, leaving 5 bases unmatched. The CDR3 runs to 16 residues. Using immunoSEQ multiplex PCR, the repertoire was profiled, and TCRdb retains in-frame clones only, with some absent. The table lists 2 million to 3 million clones, approximately 92% of them singletons. Study-wide results and caveats: Only blood was sampled; tissue repertoires likely differ.

The V and J genes are TRBV18 and TRBJ1-3; TRBD1 agrees at 9 bases. Sequencing input: naive CD4+ T cells sorted from blood. As for subset: CD45RA+ positively selected. The clonotype was recovered from a man younger than 35 in good health. The DNA of the CDR3 is TGTGCCAGCTCAGCCGGGACAGGGCCCTCTGGAAACACCATATATTTT. It specifies CASSAGTGPSGNTIYF.